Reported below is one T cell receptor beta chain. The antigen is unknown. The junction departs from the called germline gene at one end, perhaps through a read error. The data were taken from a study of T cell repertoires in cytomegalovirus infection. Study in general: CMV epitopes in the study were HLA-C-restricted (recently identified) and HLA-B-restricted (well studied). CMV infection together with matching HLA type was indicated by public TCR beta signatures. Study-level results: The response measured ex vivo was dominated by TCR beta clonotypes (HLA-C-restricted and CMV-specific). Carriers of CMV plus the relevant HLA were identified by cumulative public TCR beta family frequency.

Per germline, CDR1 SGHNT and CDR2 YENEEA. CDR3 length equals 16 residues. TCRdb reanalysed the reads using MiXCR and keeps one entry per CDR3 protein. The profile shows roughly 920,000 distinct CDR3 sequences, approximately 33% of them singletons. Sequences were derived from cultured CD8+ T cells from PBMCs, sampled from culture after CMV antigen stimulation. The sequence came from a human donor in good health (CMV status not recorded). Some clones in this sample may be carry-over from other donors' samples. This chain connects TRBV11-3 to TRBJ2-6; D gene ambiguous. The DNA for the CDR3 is TGTGCCAGCAGCTCCCGTGGCCCCTCTGGGGTCAACGTCCTGACTTTC. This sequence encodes CASSSRGPSGVNVLTF.